This note documents a single TCR beta chain sequence. Its antigen remains unknown. Trimming cost V 3 bases and J 5 bases, with 17 bases left between them. CDR3 length: 15 residues. CDR1 and CDR2 (germline): MNHEY, SVGAGI. This entry belongs to a study of T-cell reconstitution after alpha-beta-depleted transplantation in children. Unique molecular identifiers were used in preparing the TCRbeta library. TCRdb called the PCR reads again in MiXCR, with one record for every CDR3 protein. The sample lists roughly 400,000 distinct CDR3 sequences, over 40% occurring once. Study conclusions and caveats: Diversity of TCRbeta at day 60 was high in some patients, arising from surviving recipient T cells and thymic progenitors. A year had passed since transplant, and T-cell counts and diversity by then came mostly from newly produced T cells. Approximately two months post-transplant, alpha-beta T cells reportedly originated from several hundred expanded graft clones.

The source was PBMCs, collected before TCRalphabeta/CD19-depleted stem cell transplant. The chain links TRBV6-5 to TRBJ2-7; either TRBD1 or TRBD2 may fit D (5 bases each). The clonotype comes from a girl aged 2-10 years with aplastic anemia, due to receive a stem cell transplant. The CDR3 reads CASSYSDRRGDEQYF. The CDR3 DNA sequence: TGTGCCAGCAGTTATTCGGACCGTAGAGGGGACGAGCAGTACTTC.